Below are 28 T cell receptor beta chains sequenced from a single sample in a study of molecular identifiers for immune sequencing clone quantification. MiXCR was run by TCRdb on the PCR reads, yielding one entry per CDR3 protein. The sample comprises some 680,000 distinct CDR3 sequences, roughly 27% of which are singletons, and 0.7% to 0.95% rests with the top ten. Material: naive CD8+ T cells from blood, with Jurkat cell RNA spiked in. Subset described: FACS-sorted CD8+CD4-CCR7+CD45RA+ naive T cells. Every receptor here comes from a human donor in good health. Some libraries in this study had Jurkat cell RNA spiked in.

The table lists this clonotype with many counts. The chain links TRBV7-9 to TRBJ2-7; 14 positions match TRBD2. The CDR3 is 17 residues long. In germline, CDR1 is SEHNR, CDR2 FQNEAQ (reference sequence). Unmatched junction bases numbered 8, after V lost 5 bases and J lost 2 bases. The CDR3 coding sequence is TGTGCCAGCAGCCCGACTAGCGGGAGGGAGAACCCCTACGAGCAGTACTTC. Its translation: CASSPTSGRENPYEQYF.

The V gene is TRBV4-1, the J gene TRBJ2-3; 8 positions match TRBD2. The germline V gene encodes CDR1 MGHRA and CDR2 YSYEKL. The CDR3 runs 16 residues. The V segment lost 3 bases and the J segment 0 bases; nucleotides outside the gene matches: 5. This CDR3 is CASSHLSGTSTDTQYF. CDR3 DNA: TGCGCCAGCAGCCACCTTAGCGGGACTAGCACAGATACGCAGTATTTT.

The chain links TRBV28 to TRBJ2-3; no reliable D call. The ends were cut back, 8 bases at V and 1 base at J, with 10 bases in the middle. CDR1 is MDHEN and CDR2 is SYDVKM in the germline V gene. The CDR3 length is 13 residues. For the CDR3, the DNA is TGTGCCAGCGGGCCAACAGGCACAGATACGCAGTATTTT. This encodes CASGPTGTDTQYF.

The sample holds a few counts of this clonotype. The chain employs TRBV27 and TRBJ2-7; D may be TRBD2 (5 bases). Germline loops: CDR1 MNHEY, CDR2 SMNVEV (reference sequence). V lost 4 bases to trimming and J lost 5 bases, with 18 bases between them. The CDR3 has 15 amino acids. The CDR3: CASSSAVHSAHEQYF. The CDR3 DNA reads as TGTGCCAGCAGTTCCGCCGTTCATAGCGCGCACGAGCAGTACTTC.

This clonotype was counted only a few times. One base away lies a much larger clone, so this may be a sequencing read error. The J gene is TRBJ1-5, the V gene TRBV7-2, with D uncertain. Between the trimmed V and J ends, which lost 1 base and 3 bases, there was a span of 13 bases. The CDR3 runs 16 residues. Germline values: CDR1 SGHTA, CDR2 FQGNSA. Here the CDR3 DNA reads TGTGCCAGCAGCTTAGGTAATGAGCAGTACAATCAGCCCCAGCATTTT. Translation gives CASSLGNEQYNQPQHF.

This clonotype was observed a handful of times. A much more abundant neighbour one base away suggests this may be a read error. The V gene is TRBV29-1, the J gene TRBJ2-2; possible D gene TRBD2, 7 bases. The CDR3 spans 11 residues. Germline assignment: CDR1 SQVTM and CDR2 ANQGSEA. This CDR3 is CSVEDSGELLF. CDR3 nucleotides: TGCAGCGTTGAGGACAGCGGGGAGCTGTTGTTT.

This clonotype was detected many times. The chain links TRBV20-1 to TRBJ2-3; D gene ambiguous. V was pared by 7 bases and J by 2 bases, with 10 bases between. The CDR3 totals 12 residues. The germline V gene encodes CDR1 DFQATT and CDR2 SNEGSKA (reference sequence). The chain's CDR3 is CSGSKDTDTQYF. In DNA, the CDR3 is TGCAGTGGGTCCAAAGACACAGATACGCAGTATTTT.

Points on this clonotype: A much larger clone lies a single base off, so this may be a read error. The chain uses TRBV20-1 and TRBJ2-1; TRBD1 aligns across 7 bases. CDR3 size: 15 residues. Unmatched junction bases numbered 18, after V lost 6 bases and J lost 10 bases. CDR1 is DFQATT and CDR2 is SNEGSKA in the germline V gene (reference sequence). The CDR3 sequence: CSAKEEWGTEKEQFF. The CDR3 nucleotides read TGCAGTGCCAAAGAAGAGTGGGGGACAGAGAAAGAGCAGTTCTTC.

V and J are TRBV6-2 or TRBV6-3 and TRBJ2-3, with a possible D match to TRBD2 (6 bases). Germline V gene lookup returns CDR1 MNHEY and CDR2 SVGEGT. There are 20 residues in the CDR3. Trimming pared 2 bases from V and 2 bases from J, leaving 26 bases between. The CDR3 DNA reads TGTGCCAGCAGTTACGTTGCTAGCGCGATTACCGATTTCCTCACAGATACGCAGTATTTT. Translated, it gives CASSYVASAITDFLTDTQYF.

This clonotype is a singleton in its sample. This sequence may be a read error, since a much larger clone differs from it by one base. V is TRBV27 and J is TRBJ1-1; a possible D gene is TRBD1 (5 bases). The length of the CDR3 is 13 residues. Germline V gene lookup returns CDR1 MNHEY and CDR2 SMNVEV (reference sequence). CDR3 sequence reads: CASSTVMNTEASF. The CDR3 DNA reads TGTGCCAGCTCGACAGTCATGAACACTGAAGCTTCCTTT.

The chain joins TRBV7-6 to TRBJ2-7; 8 nucleotides agree with TRBD1. V shed 5 bases and J 0 bases; nucleotides not matched to a gene: 6. Germline CDR1 is SGHVS and CDR2 is FNYEAQ. The CDR3 has 15 residues. The CDR3 spells CASSRGQGSSYEQYF. The CDR3 DNA reads TGTGCCAGCAGCCGTGGACAGGGCAGCTCCTACGAGCAGTACTTC.

Notes on this clonotype: A much larger clonotype is one base distant, so this may be a read error. This chain connects TRBV24-1 to TRBJ2-5; no definite D call. Trimming stripped 4 bases from V and 2 bases from J, with 10 bases between. Germline V gene data show CDR1 as KGHDR and CDR2 as SFDVKD. The CDR3 covers 14 residues. CDR3 DNA sequence: TGTGCCACCAGTGAGGTGACCCCGCAAGAGACCCAGTACTTC. Its translation: CATSEVTPQETQYF.

There are many counts of this clonotype. The V and J genes are TRBV6-6 and TRBJ2-3; weak D call: TRBD2 (6 bases). Trimming removed 7 bases from V and 2 bases from J, with 13 bases in between. This CDR3 has 14 amino acids. Germline V gene data show CDR1 as MNHNY and CDR2 as SVGAGI (reference sequence). CDR3 bases: TGTGCCAGCACCGGGACTGTCAACACAGATACGCAGTATTTT. Translating gives CASTGTVNTDTQYF.

This clonotype was seen at least ten times. V is TRBV12-3 or TRBV12-4 and J is TRBJ2-5; D uncertain. CDR3 size: 14 residues. V shed 3 bases and J shed 3 bases, with 11 bases lying between them. The CDR3 coding sequence is TGTGCCAGCAGTTTGGAAACGAGGAAAGAGACCCAGTACTTC. It codes for CASSLETRKETQYF.

This clonotype was observed many times. The V gene is TRBV6-5, the J gene TRBJ2-7, with a weak D call TRBD2 (5 bases). Germline V gene lookup returns CDR1 MNHEY and CDR2 SVGAGI. V lost 1 base and J 4 bases, leaving 8 bases between the germline ends. There are 13 residues in the CDR3. CDR3 sequence reads: CASSYYPGYEQYF. CDR3 bases: TGTGCCAGCAGTTACTATCCGGGGTACGAGCAGTACTTC.

V usage is TRBV7-9 and J usage is TRBJ2-2; 11 bases map to TRBD1. The CDR3 runs to 16 residues. Germline lookup yields CDR1 SEHNR and CDR2 FQNEAQ (reference sequence). V lost 3 bases and J lost 5; bases outside the gene matches: 5. The CDR3 sequence: CASSFPGQGGTGELFF. The CDR3, as DNA: TGTGCCAGCAGCTTCCCGGGACAGGGGGGAACCGGGGAGCTGTTTTTT.

On this clonotype: Being one base from a much bigger clone, this may be a read error. The V call is TRBV5-3, the J call TRBJ2-7, with 14 bases lining up with TRBD2. TRBV5-3 is identified as an open reading frame with a role that is uncertain. This CDR3 has 15 amino acids. The DNA for the CDR3 is TGTGTCAGCAGCTGGGGGACTAGCGGGAGTCACGAGCAGTACTTC. This sequence encodes CVSSWGTSGSHEQYF.

This clonotype was observed at least ten times. This chain connects TRBV6-2 or TRBV6-3 to TRBJ2-5; no clear D. The CDR3 length is 13 residues. The ends were cut back, 2 bases at V and 0 bases at J, with 4 bases in the middle. Germline V CDR1 and CDR2: MNHEY, SVGEGT. This CDR3 is CASSYQYQETQYF. The CDR3 DNA reads as TGTGCCAGCAGTTACCAGTACCAAGAGACCCAGTACTTC.

This clonotype was counted at least ten times. The rearrangement links TRBV5-5 to TRBJ2-7, with D possibly being TRBD2 (5 bases). V lost 0 bases, J lost 4 bases, and 11 bases lay in between. Germline-derived CDR1 and CDR2 are SGHKS and YYEKEE (reference sequence). The CDR3 has 14 residues. The CDR3 bases are TGTGCCAGCAGCTTGGGGCCCAGCGGTTACGAGCAGTACTTC. It translates to CASSLGPSGYEQYF.

This clonotype was seen many times. This rearrangement joins TRBV20-1 to TRBJ1-5, with 8 bases fitting TRBD1. Per germline, CDR1 DFQATT and CDR2 SNEGSKA (reference sequence). This CDR3 is built from 14 residues. With 5 bases clipped from V and 7 bases from J, the junction kept 10 bases outside the gene matches. For the CDR3, the DNA is TGCAGTGCTCGAACCACAGGGACAGGACAGCCCCAGCATTTT. It translates to CSARTTGTGQPQHF.

This clonotype has at least ten counts. The rearrangement joins TRBV11-2 to TRBJ2-1, with 13 bases aligning to TRBD2. V was clipped by 8 bases and J by 9 bases; unmatched bases: 7. This CDR3 region has 14 residues. Germline CDR1 and CDR2: SGHAT and FQNNGV. CDR3 nucleotides: TGTGCCAGCCGCGGACTAGCGGGAGTAGGTGAGCAGTTCTTC. As protein: CASRGLAGVGEQFF.

This clonotype came up a few times. The chain combines TRBV24-1 with TRBJ2-7; possibly TRBD2 for D (5 bases). The CDR3 loop spans 13 amino acids. Trimming shortened V by 5 bases and J by 4 bases, and 11 bases separated the two germline ends. Per the germline V gene, CDR1 is KGHDR and CDR2 is SFDVKD. The CDR3 sequence: CATSAQDWYEQYF. The CDR3 DNA follows: TGTGCCACCAGTGCCCAGGACTGGTACGAGCAGTACTTC.

Concerning this clonotype itself: A junction boundary mismatches the germline segment, possibly from a read error. In nucleotides, the CDR3 is TGTGCCAGTAGTATTGTGGGGGTCGGCGGGGGGCTGTTTTTT. Its translation: CASSIVGVGGGLFF. The V call is TRBV19, the J call TRBJ2-2; 7 bases are shared with TRBD2. The CDR3 extends over 14 amino acids. CDR1 and CDR2 (germline): LNHDA, SQIVND (reference sequence).

This clonotype was recorded many times. The chain recombines TRBV12-3 or TRBV12-4 with TRBJ2-3; D perhaps matches TRBD2 (7 bases). The CDR3 loop spans 16 amino acids. The germline V and J ends were trimmed by 5 bases and 4 bases, with 19 bases remaining between them. This CDR3 reads CASSTTPRGGADTQYF. CDR3 sequence (DNA): TGTGCCAGCAGTACTACACCTAGGGGGGGGGCAGATACGCAGTATTTT.

Only a few counts were recorded for this clonotype. The chain joins TRBV19 to TRBJ2-3; D ambiguous. This CDR3 spans 12 amino acids. V was cut by 3 bases and J by 8 bases, with 9 bases left in between. CDR1 and CDR2 (germline): LNHDA, SQIVND (reference sequence). The DNA for the CDR3 is TGTGCCAGTAGTATTGACCAAATTACGCAGTATTTT. Translated: CASSIDQITQYF.

The rearrangement joins TRBV2 to TRBJ2-1; 10 nucleotides match TRBD2. V gave up 0 bases and J gave up 2 bases; unmatched junction bases: 4. Germline CDR1 SNHLY, CDR2 FYNNEI. The CDR3 extends over 17 amino acids. CDR3 in DNA: TGTGCCAGCAGTGAAGCGTCTAGCGGGAGTCCCTACAATGAGCAGTTCTTC. This translates into CASSEASSGSPYNEQFF.

The chain recombines TRBV7-9 with TRBJ1-1, with D possibly matching TRBD1 (5 bases). The CDR3 length is 13 residues. V was shortened by 4 bases and J by 6 bases, with 12 bases between the two germline ends. Germline CDR1 is SEHNR and CDR2 is FQNEAQ (reference sequence). CDR3 residues: CASSSGLGAEAFF. The DNA for the CDR3 is TGTGCCAGCAGCTCTGGTCTGGGGGCTGAAGCTTTCTTT.

CDR3 bases: TGTGCCAGCAGCTTAAGAGGGGGCCCGGCTAATGAAAAACTGTTTTTT. It is translated as CASSLRGGPANEKLFF. The gene calls are TRBV7-9 and TRBJ1-4, with 7 bases aligning to TRBD1. The CDR3 consists of 16 residues. In germline, CDR1 is SEHNR, CDR2 FQNEAQ (reference sequence). Trimming removed 2 bases from V and 3 bases from J; junction bases left unmatched: 6.